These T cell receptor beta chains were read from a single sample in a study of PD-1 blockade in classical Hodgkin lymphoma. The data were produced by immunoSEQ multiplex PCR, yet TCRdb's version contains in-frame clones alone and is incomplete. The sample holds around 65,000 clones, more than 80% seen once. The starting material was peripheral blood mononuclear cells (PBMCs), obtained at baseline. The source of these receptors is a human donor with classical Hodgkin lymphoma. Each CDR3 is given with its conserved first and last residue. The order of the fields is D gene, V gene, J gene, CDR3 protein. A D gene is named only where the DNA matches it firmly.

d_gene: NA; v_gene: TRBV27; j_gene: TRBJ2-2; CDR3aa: CASSLRWAPDTGELFF
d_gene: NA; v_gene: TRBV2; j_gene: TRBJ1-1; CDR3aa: CASSRDPYTEAFF
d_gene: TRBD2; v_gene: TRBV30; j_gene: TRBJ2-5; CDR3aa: CAWSVGSGGARETQYF
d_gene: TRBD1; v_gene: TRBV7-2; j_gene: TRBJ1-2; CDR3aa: CASSSRQGGGSYGYTF
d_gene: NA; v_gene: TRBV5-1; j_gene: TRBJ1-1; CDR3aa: CASSLVGFMNTEAFF
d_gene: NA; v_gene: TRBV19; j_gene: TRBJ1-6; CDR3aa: CASSILGTSPLHF
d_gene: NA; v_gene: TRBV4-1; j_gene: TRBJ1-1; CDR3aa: CASSHKSSRVYTEAFF
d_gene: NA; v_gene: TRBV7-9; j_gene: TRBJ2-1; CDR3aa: CASTTGGQGNEQFF
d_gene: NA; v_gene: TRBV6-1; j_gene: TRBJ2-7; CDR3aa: CASSSRDTKNYEQYF
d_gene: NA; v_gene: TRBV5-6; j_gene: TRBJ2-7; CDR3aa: CASSHTGGVTYEQYF
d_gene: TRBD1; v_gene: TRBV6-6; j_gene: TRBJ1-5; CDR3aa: CASSFRQGTNQPQHF
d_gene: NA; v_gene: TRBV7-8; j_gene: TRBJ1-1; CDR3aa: CASSLPFRVSGRGTEAFF
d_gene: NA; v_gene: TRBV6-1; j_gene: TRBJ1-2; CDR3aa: CASSEDLHYGYTF
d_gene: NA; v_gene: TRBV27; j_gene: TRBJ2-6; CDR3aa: CASSDTPSGANVLTF
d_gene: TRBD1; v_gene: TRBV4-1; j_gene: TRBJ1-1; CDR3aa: CASSQNRGNTEAFF
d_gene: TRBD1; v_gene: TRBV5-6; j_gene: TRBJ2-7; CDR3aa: CASSVGQGGLPYEQYF
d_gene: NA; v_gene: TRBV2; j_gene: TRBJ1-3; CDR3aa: CATSPSLSGNTIYF
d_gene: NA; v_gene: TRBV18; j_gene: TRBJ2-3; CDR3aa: CASSQFGRTSTDTQYF
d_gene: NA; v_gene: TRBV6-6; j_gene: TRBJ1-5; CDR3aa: CAAVDRLNQPQHF
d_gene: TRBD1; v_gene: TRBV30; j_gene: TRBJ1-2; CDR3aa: CARTEGAYGYTF
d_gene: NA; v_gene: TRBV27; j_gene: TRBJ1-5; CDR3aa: CASSFVPVGGNQPQHF
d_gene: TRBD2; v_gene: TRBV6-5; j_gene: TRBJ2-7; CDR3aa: CASSLLGGGSSEQYF
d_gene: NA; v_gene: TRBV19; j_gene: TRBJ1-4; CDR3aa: CASKGTLEHFEKLFF
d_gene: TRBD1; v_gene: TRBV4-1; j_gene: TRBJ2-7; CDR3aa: CASSLTGGYYEQYF
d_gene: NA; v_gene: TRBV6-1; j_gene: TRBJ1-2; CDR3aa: CASSEGGYQPNYGYTF
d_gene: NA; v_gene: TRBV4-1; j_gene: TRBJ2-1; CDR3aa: CASNKLGRVRNEQFF